A selection of T cell receptor beta chains follows, all from one sample in a study of blood T cell repertoires in COVID-19. Profiling relied on immunoSEQ multiplex PCR, and the TCRdb table lists in-frame clones only, not all of them. The sample includes roughly 250,000 clones, 75% to 90% of them seen just once. Input material: PBMCs or T cells enriched from blood (not recorded which). The receptor source for this set is a man in his forties who had recovered from COVID-19. Each CDR3 is given with its conserved first and last residue. The D gene is left open where the match is weak. Part of the rows lack a size; the others show once, few, many or a class for expanded clones.

D: NA
J: TRBJ2-5
size: NA
V: TRBV5-1
DNA: TGCGCCAGCAGCTTATACCGGGATCGCTCAGAGACCCAGTACTTC
CDR3: CASSLYRDRSETQYF

D: TRBD2
J: TRBJ2-7
size: NA
V: TRBV15
DNA: TGTGCCACCAGTATAGGACTAGCGGGGGTAGACTACGAGCAGTACTTC
CDR3: CATSIGLAGVDYEQYF

D: NA
J: TRBJ2-6
size: NA
V: TRBV9
DNA: TGTGCCAGCAGAGAGAGTTCAACAGGAGACTCTGGGGCCAACGTCCTGACTTTC
CDR3: CASRESSTGDSGANVLTF

D: NA
J: TRBJ1-2
size: NA
V: TRBV27
DNA: TGTGCCAGCAGTCTCTCCGGCAGGTTCTATGGCTACACCTTC
CDR3: CASSLSGRFYGYTF

D: NA
J: TRBJ2-7
size: NA
V: TRBV11-2
DNA: TGTGCCAGCAGCCCCGCGTTTGACTCCTACGAGCAGTACTTC
CDR3: CASSPAFDSYEQYF

D: NA
J: TRBJ1-2
size: NA
V: TRBV27
DNA: TGTGCCAGCAGTTTATCTATTGTGAGTCTACCTACGGGCTACACCTTC
CDR3: CASSLSIVSLPTGYTF

D: TRBD2
J: TRBJ2-1
size: NA
V: TRBV19
DNA: TGTGCCAGTAGTAGGGGGGGGTCCGCACTCCCCTACAATGAGCAGTTCTTC
CDR3: CASSRGGSALPYNEQFF

D: TRBD2
J: TRBJ2-7
size: once
V: TRBV4-2
DNA: TGTGCCAGCAGCCCAGGGACTAGCGGGGGGGTTTACGAGCAGTACTTC
CDR3: CASSPGTSGGVYEQYF

D: TRBD2
J: TRBJ2-3
size: NA
V: TRBV4-1
DNA: TGCGCCAGCAGCCAACACCCGGGACTAGCGGCCGATACGCAGTATTTT
CDR3: CASSQHPGLAADTQYF

D: NA
J: TRBJ2-3
size: NA
V: TRBV9
DNA: TGTGCCAGCAGCGTAGTTCCTAGCGAGGGTTTCCTCACAGATACGCAGTATTTT
CDR3: CASSVVPSEGFLTDTQYF

D: TRBD1
J: TRBJ2-7
size: NA
V: TRBV18
DNA: TGTGCCAGCTCACCGAATTTCGGGACAGGGGAAATTTACGAGCAGTACTTC
CDR3: CASSPNFGTGEIYEQYF

D: NA
J: TRBJ2-7
size: NA
V: TRBV5-5
DNA: TGTGCCAGCAGCCTAGGACTGTTCTACGAGCAGTACTTC
CDR3: CASSLGLFYEQYF

D: NA
J: TRBJ2-2
size: NA
V: TRBV7-8
DNA: TGTGCCAGCAGCCGTCTGACCGGGGAGCTGTTTTTT
CDR3: CASSRLTGELFF

D: TRBD2
J: TRBJ2-3
size: NA
V: TRBV7-9
DNA: TGTGCCAGCAGCTTATTCGGCGGGAGGGCCTCAGATACGCAGTATTTT
CDR3: CASSLFGGRASDTQYF

D: TRBD2
J: TRBJ2-1
size: NA
V: TRBV2
DNA: TGTGCCAGCCGGAGGACTAGCGGGTTCTTCAATGAGCAGTTCTTC
CDR3: CASRRTSGFFNEQFF

D: TRBD1
J: TRBJ1-1
size: NA
V: TRBV29-1
DNA: TGCAGCGTTGACAGGGGGCCGGGGATTACTGAAGCTTTCTTT
CDR3: CSVDRGPGITEAFF

D: NA
J: TRBJ2-7
size: NA
V: TRBV6-1
DNA: TGTGCCAGCAGTGAGTACTACGAGCAGTACTTC
CDR3: CASSEYYEQYF

D: TRBD2
J: TRBJ2-3
size: NA
V: TRBV7-2
DNA: TGTGCCAGCAGCTTAAGCGGGGGCGACGCAGATACGCAGTATTTT
CDR3: CASSLSGGDADTQYF

D: NA
J: TRBJ2-7
size: NA
V: TRBV29-1
DNA: TGCAGCGTCATAGATATGAGCGGCCGCGACGAGCAGTACTTC
CDR3: CSVIDMSGRDEQYF

D: NA
J: TRBJ1-5
size: NA
V: TRBV20-1
DNA: TGCAGTGCTGCGATGAATCAGCCCCAGCATTTT
CDR3: CSAAMNQPQHF

D: TRBD2
J: TRBJ2-3
size: NA
V: TRBV7-9
DNA: TGTGCCAGCAGCTATCTAGCGGGGGGGCTTCAAGATACGCAGTATTTT
CDR3: CASSYLAGGLQDTQYF

D: NA
J: TRBJ1-1
size: NA
V: TRBV11-1
DNA: TGTGCCAGCAGCTATAGACGGGCGGGCACTGAAGCTTTCTTT
CDR3: CASSYRRAGTEAFF

D: NA
J: TRBJ2-2
size: NA
V: TRBV4-3
DNA: TGCGCCAGCAGCCAATGGATAGCGCCTGACACCGGGGAGCTGTTTTTT
CDR3: CASSQWIAPDTGELFF

D: TRBD1
J: TRBJ2-3
size: NA
V: TRBV4-1
DNA: TGCGCCAGCAGCCAATGGGACAGCCCAGATACGCAGTATTTT
CDR3: CASSQWDSPDTQYF

D: NA
J: TRBJ1-6
size: NA
V: TRBV30
DNA: TGTGCCTGGAGACACGAGGGGCTTAGGGGGTCACCCCTCCACTTT
CDR3: CAWRHEGLRGSPLHF

D: NA
J: TRBJ2-3
size: NA
V: TRBV5-1
DNA: TGCGCCAGCAGCTTGGGAGGCCCCCGCACAGATACGCAGTATTTT
CDR3: CASSLGGPRTDTQYF

D: NA
J: TRBJ2-5
size: NA
V: TRBV11-2
DNA: TGTGCCAGCAGCTTAGGGGGCGACGGCCAAGAGACCCAGTACTTC
CDR3: CASSLGGDGQETQYF

D: TRBD1
J: TRBJ2-3
size: NA
V: TRBV19
DNA: TGTGCCAGTAGTATGCGTACCGGGACAGGAGGCACAGATACGCAGTATTTT
CDR3: CASSMRTGTGGTDTQYF

D: NA
J: TRBJ1-1
size: NA
V: TRBV9
DNA: TGTGCCAGCAGCGTAACCGGGTTGGACACTGAAGCTTTCTTT
CDR3: CASSVTGLDTEAFF

D: NA
J: TRBJ1-3
size: NA
V: TRBV19
DNA: TGTGCCAGTAGCCAAGAGGGGGTCTGGGCTGGAAACACCATATATTTT
CDR3: CASSQEGVWAGNTIYF

D: TRBD1
J: TRBJ2-7
size: once
V: TRBV11-3
DNA: TGTGCCAGCAGCCGCCCACCGGGACAGTATTCCTACGAGCAGTACTTC
CDR3: CASSRPPGQYSYEQYF

D: NA
J: TRBJ2-1
size: NA
V: TRBV5-4
DNA: TGTGCCAGCAGAGCACAGGGCCCAGGGTCCAACAATGAGCAGTTCTTC
CDR3: CASRAQGPGSNNEQFF

D: NA
J: TRBJ2-2
size: NA
V: TRBV28
DNA: TGTGCCAGCAGTTGGCAGGGGCGGCTCCCGAACACCGGGGAGCTGTTTTTT
CDR3: CASSWQGRLPNTGELFF

D: TRBD1
J: TRBJ1-4
size: NA
V: TRBV28
DNA: TGTGCCAGCAGTACCCTATTAGGACAGGGGTCGGCGGAAAAACTGTTTTTT
CDR3: CASSTLLGQGSAEKLFF

D: NA
J: TRBJ2-7
size: once
V: TRBV13
DNA: TGTGCCAGCAGCCTCCGTGGCACCAGAAACTACGAGCAGTACTTC
CDR3: CASSLRGTRNYEQYF

D: NA
J: TRBJ1-1
size: NA
V: TRBV15
DNA: TGTGCCACCAGCGAAAACGGGTTGAACACTGAAGCTTTCTTT
CDR3: CATSENGLNTEAFF

D: NA
J: TRBJ2-7
size: NA
V: TRBV27
DNA: TGTGCCAGCAGCTCCTGGGGGCACTCCGTGCAGTACTTC
CDR3: CASSSWGHSVQYF

D: NA
J: TRBJ1-3
size: NA
V: TRBV12-3/TRBV12-4
DNA: TGTGCCAGCAGCCAGACAGCTGGAAACACCATATATTTT
CDR3: CASSQTAGNTIYF

D: NA
J: TRBJ1-5
size: NA
V: TRBV19
DNA: TGTGCCAGTAGTCTGGCGGAACTCGGACCCCAGCATTTT
CDR3: CASSLAELGPQHF

D: NA
J: TRBJ1-1
size: NA
V: TRBV15
DNA: TGTGCCACCAGCACCCAAGTCGGGGGGAACACTGAAGCTTTCTTT
CDR3: CATSTQVGGNTEAFF

D: TRBD2
J: TRBJ2-2
size: NA
V: TRBV5-1
DNA: TGCGCCAGCAGCCGAGAATGGGGGAGGGCCGCCACCGGGGAGCTGTTTTTT
CDR3: CASSREWGRAATGELFF

D: NA
J: TRBJ2-5
size: once
V: TRBV9
DNA: TGTGCCAGCAGCGTAGGACTGTCGGGAGAGACCCAGTACTTC
CDR3: CASSVGLSGETQYF

D: NA
J: TRBJ2-5
size: NA
V: TRBV28
DNA: TGTGCCAGCAGGGGCGGGGAGACCCAGTACTTC
CDR3: CASRGGETQYF